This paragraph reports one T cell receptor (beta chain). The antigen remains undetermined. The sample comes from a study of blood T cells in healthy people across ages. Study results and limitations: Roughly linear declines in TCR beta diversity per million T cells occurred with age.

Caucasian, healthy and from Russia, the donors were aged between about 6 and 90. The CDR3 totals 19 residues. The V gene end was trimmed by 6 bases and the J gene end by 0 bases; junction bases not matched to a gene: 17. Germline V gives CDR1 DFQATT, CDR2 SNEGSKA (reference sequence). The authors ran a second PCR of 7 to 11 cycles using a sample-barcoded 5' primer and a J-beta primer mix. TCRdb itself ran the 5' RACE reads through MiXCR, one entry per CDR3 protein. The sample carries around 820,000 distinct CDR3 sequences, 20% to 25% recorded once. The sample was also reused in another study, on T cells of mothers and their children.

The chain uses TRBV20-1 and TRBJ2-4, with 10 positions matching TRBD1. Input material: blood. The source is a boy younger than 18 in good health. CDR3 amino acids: CSARDRGWIETLAKNIQYF. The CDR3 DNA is TGCAGTGCAAGGGACAGGGGATGGATTGAGACTTTAGCCAAAAACATTCAGTACTTC.